The entry below gives a single T cell receptor beta chain sequence along with its context. Its antigen is undetermined. A multiplex PCR was run with 60 Vbeta primers and 13 Jbeta primers. Some clones are missing from TCRdb's copy, which holds only in-frame ones; the method was immunoSEQ multiplex PCR. The sample shows roughly 120,000 clones, nearly 65% of them seen only once. The sample belongs to a study of cytomegalovirus exposure and HLA in healthy donors. General study results and limits: What a later analysis reportedly showed was that an Asian-associated ancestry cluster had fewer N-insertions than the 666-donor mean. In presence/absence analyses, roughly uniform sequencing depth across donors was assumed. Specificity of a few CMV-associated chains for CMV antigens was verified in vitro.

The germline V gene has CDR1 MNHEY and CDR2 SMNVEV (reference sequence). The CDR3 consists of 11 residues. J was trimmed by 11 bases and V by 5 bases; bases with no gene match: 1. V gene TRBV27 combines with J gene TRBJ1-1; 11 bases match TRBD1. The TCR originated in a man between 40 and 49 years old in good health and CMV-seropositive. The sequenced sample was PBMCs. CDR3 sequence (DNA): TGTGCCAGCAGTGGACAGGGGGCGGCTTTCTTT. This codes for CASSGQGAAFF.